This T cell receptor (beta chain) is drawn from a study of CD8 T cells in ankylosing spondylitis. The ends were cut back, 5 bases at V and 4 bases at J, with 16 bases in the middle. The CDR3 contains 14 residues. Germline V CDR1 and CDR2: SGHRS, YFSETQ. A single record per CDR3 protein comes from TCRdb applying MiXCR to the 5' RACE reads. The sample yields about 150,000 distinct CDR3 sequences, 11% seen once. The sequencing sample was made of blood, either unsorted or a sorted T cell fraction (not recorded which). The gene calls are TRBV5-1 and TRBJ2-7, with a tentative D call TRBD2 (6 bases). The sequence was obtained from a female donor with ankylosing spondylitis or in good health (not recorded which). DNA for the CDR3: TGCGCCAGCAGAACCGGGACTGAGGGATACGAGCAGTACTTC. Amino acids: CASRTGTEGYEQYF. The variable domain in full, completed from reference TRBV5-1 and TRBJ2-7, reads KAGVTQTPRYLIKTRGQQVTLSCSPISGHRSVSWYQQTPGQGLQFLFEYFSETQRNKGNFPGRFSGRQFSNSRSEMNVSTLELGDSALYLCASRTGTEGYEQYFGPGTRLTVT.